Detailed here is one TCR beta chain. The antigen is not known. Sequencing was at survey level. The method was immunoSEQ multiplex PCR; TCRdb's version includes in-frame clones alone and lacks a portion of them. The repertoire holds around 21,000 clones, with approximately 71% as singletons. The sample belongs to a study of STAT5B mutations in CD4+ large granular lymphocyte leukemia. Study-level points and caveats: Patient CD4-sorted repertoires looked more clonal than healthy CD4+ repertoires, even without putative leukemic clones.

V was shortened by 0 bases and J by 0 bases, with 10 bases between the two germline ends. Per the germline V gene, CDR1 is SGHRS and CDR2 is YFSETQ. The length of the CDR3 is 16 residues. The source of this sequence is a human donor in good health. The chain couples TRBV5-1 to TRBJ1-3; D not certain. The sequencing input was CD4+ T cells from blood buffy coats. CDR3 sequence reads: CASSLAAPNSGNTIYF. In DNA form, the CDR3 reads TGCGCCAGCAGCTTGGCCGCCCCCAACTCTGGAAACACCATATATTTT.